This entry lists 18 T cell receptor beta chains sequenced from one sample in a study of cytomegalovirus exposure and HLA in healthy donors. It was with 60 Vbeta and 13 Jbeta primers that the PCR ran. Sequenced by immunoSEQ multiplex PCR; TCRdb stores in-frame clones only, minus some. The sample yields some 91,000 clones, about 80% seen once. The sample comprised PBMCs. Receptors were obtained from a man aged 35 to 55 in good health and CMV-seronegative.

The rearrangement uses TRBV9 and TRBJ2-1, with D uncertain. Germline V gives CDR1 SGDLS, CDR2 YYNGEE. The germline V and J ends were trimmed by 0 bases and 10 bases, with 8 bases remaining between them. This CDR3 is built from 12 residues. Here the CDR3 reads CASSVDAGEQFF. The CDR3 DNA reads as TGTGCCAGCAGCGTAGACGCAGGCGAGCAGTTCTTC. Filled out from reference TRBV9 and TRBJ2-1, the complete variable domain reads DSGVTQTPKHLITATGQRVTLRCSPRSGDLSVYWYQQSLDQGLQFLIQYYNGEERAKGNILERFSAQQFPDLHSELNLSSLELGDSALYFCASSVDAGEQFFGPGTRLTVL.

This clone has a handful of counts. The chain is built from TRBV11-2 and TRBJ2-5; 7 positions agree with TRBD1. This CDR3 comprises 13 residues. V trimming: 6 bases; J trimming: 3 bases; junction bases outside the gene matches: 4. Per the germline V gene, CDR1 is SGHAT and CDR2 is FQNNGV. The CDR3 reads CASSLTGEETQYF. CDR3 nucleotide sequence: TGTGCCAGCAGTTTAACAGGGGAAGAGACCCAGTACTTC. Using reference TRBV11-2 and TRBJ2-5 for the parts outside the CDR3, the full variable domain is EAGVAQSPRYKIIEKRQSVAFWCNPISGHATLYWYQQILGQGPKLLIQFQNNGVVDDSQLPKDRFSAERLKGVDSTLKIQPAKLEDSAVYLCASSLTGEETQYFGPGTRLLVL.

DNA of the CDR3: TGTGCCAGCAGCTTAGACAGGGGGGTTAGTGAAGCTTTCTTT. Its protein product is CASSLDRGVSEAFF. The chain employs TRBV13 and TRBJ1-1; 8 nucleotides align to TRBD1. The length of the CDR3 is 14 residues. J was trimmed by 7 bases and V by 1 base; bases with no gene match: 5. The germline gives CDR1 PRHDT, CDR2 FYEKMQ (reference sequence).

J is TRBJ2-5 and V is TRBV27; 8 positions match TRBD1. The J call may be faulty, since TRBJ2-7 better matches the DNA end. Germline V lookup: CDR1 MNHEY, CDR2 SMNVEV (reference sequence). This CDR3 comprises 14 residues. CDR3 sequence reads: CASSSRTGTYEQYF. The DNA for the CDR3 is TGTGCCAGCAGTTCCCGGACAGGGACCTACGAGCAGTACTTC.

This clone has just a few counts. The CDR3 here is CATRDLGDGTNRPQYF. CDR3 DNA: TGTGCCACCAGGGATTTGGGTGACGGGACAAACCGACCTCAATACTTC. This rearrangement joins TRBV15 to TRBJ2-7; D may be TRBD1 (6 bases). The CDR3 has 16 residues. V was clipped by 6 bases and J by 13 bases, with 31 bases between them. CDR1 is LNHNV, CDR2 YYDKDF, per germline (reference sequence).

The CDR3 loop is CASSLSRSPDTQYF. As DNA, the CDR3 is TGTGCCAGCTCACTCTCTAGGTCACCGGATACGCAGTATTTT. This rearrangement joins TRBV18 to TRBJ2-3; the D is unclear. V shed 4 bases and J shed 6 bases, with 14 bases lying between them. Germline assignment: CDR1 KGHSH and CDR2 LQKENI. The CDR3 sequence is 14 residues long.

The chain employs TRBV21-1 and TRBJ1-6; the D call of TRBD1 is as the table states it, not checked on the DNA. TRBV21-1 is a pseudogene segment. The CDR3 extends over 15 amino acids. The CDR3 DNA reads TGTGCCAGCAGCAAGGCAACCTCAGGTAATTCACCCCTCCACTTT. This encodes CASSKATSGNSPLHF.

The chain joins TRBV28 to TRBJ2-3, with TRBD2 identical over 8 bases. The length of the CDR3 is 16 residues. After removal of 4 bases from V and 5 bases from J, the junction contained 11 bases not matched to a gene. The germline V gene encodes CDR1 MDHEN and CDR2 SYDVKM. CDR3 residues: CASSSYGLAAEDTQYF. Written as DNA, the CDR3 is TGTGCCAGCAGTTCCTACGGACTAGCTGCGGAAGATACGCAGTATTTT.

Concerning this clone itself: A junction end diverges from the germline sequence, so it may reflect a read error. V usage is TRBV7-9 and J usage is TRBJ2-3; D is ambiguous. This CDR3 contains 12 residues. Germline CDR1 is SEHNR and CDR2 is FQNEAQ (reference sequence). The CDR3 loop is CSSSLGSDTQYF. The CDR3, as DNA: TGTTCCAGCAGCTTGGGTAGCGATACGCAGTATTTT.

The J gene is TRBJ2-1, the V gene TRBV5-4, with TRBD2 matching 10 bases. CDR1 is SGHNT and CDR2 is YYREEE in the germline V gene (reference sequence). This CDR3 comprises 15 residues. The ends lost 3 bases at V and 6 bases at J; junction bases unmatched: 6. The CDR3 is CASSSKREGRNEQFF. The DNA for the CDR3 is TGTGCCAGCAGCTCAAAGCGGGAGGGCCGCAATGAGCAGTTCTTC.

The rearrangement uses TRBV5-1 and TRBJ1-3; TRBD1 matches 11 bases. V was clipped by 3 bases and J by 1 base; unmatched bases: 12. Per the germline V gene, CDR1 is SGHRS and CDR2 is YFSETQ. The CDR3 spans 19 residues. CDR3 region: CASSSRDRGFRRSGNTIYF. CDR3 sequence (DNA): TGCGCCAGCAGCTCACGGGACAGGGGGTTCAGGCGGTCTGGAAACACCATATATTTT.

The V gene is TRBV28, the J gene TRBJ1-1, with unresolved D. Germline V gene lookup returns CDR1 MDHEN and CDR2 SYDVKM. CDR3 length equals 12 residues. V gave up 10 bases and J gave up 2 bases, with 11 bases separating them. The CDR3 loop reads CATQFANTEAFF. The DNA for the CDR3 is TGTGCCACCCAGTTTGCAAACACTGAAGCTTTCTTT. The full variable domain, rest sourced from reference TRBV28 and TRBJ1-1, is DVKVTQSSRYLVKRTGEKVFLECVQDMDHENMFWYRQDPGLGLRLIYFSYDVKMKEKGDIPEGYSVSREKKERFSLILESASTNQTSMYLCATQFANTEAFFGQGTRLTVV.

The chain carries TRBV5-8 and TRBJ2-7; 10 bases align to TRBD1. J was trimmed by 5 bases and V by 0 bases; bases with no gene match: 8. There are 16 residues in the CDR3. The germline V gene encodes CDR1 SGHTS and CDR2 YDEGEE. CDR3 nucleotides: TGTGCCAGCAGCTTGGGCGCGGGACAGGGGACCCACGAGCAGTACTTC. Translation: CASSLGAGQGTHEQYF.

In this sample, this clone turned up a few times. The chain combines TRBV28 with TRBJ2-2, with 7 bases identical to TRBD1. Germline V gene sequence: CDR1 MDHEN, CDR2 SYDVKM. CDR3 size: 13 residues. V lost 10 bases and J lost 4; bases outside the gene matches: 6. Written as DNA, the CDR3 is TGTGCCATTTGGGGACAGAGCACCGGGGAGCTGTTTTTT. This sequence encodes CAIWGQSTGELFF.

J is TRBJ2-1 and V is TRBV5-4; TRBD1 agrees at 7 bases. V shed 4 bases and J 6 bases; nucleotides not matched to a gene: 4. CDR1 is SGHNT, CDR2 YYREEE, per germline (reference sequence). The CDR3 runs 13 residues. CDR3 loop: CASSGGQINEQFF. The CDR3 DNA is TGTGCCAGCAGCGGGGGACAGATCAATGAGCAGTTCTTC.

The chain combines TRBV2 with TRBJ1-5, with a tentative D call TRBD1 (5 bases). The V gene lost 4 bases and the J gene lost 4 bases, with 8 bases spanning the gap. This CDR3 has 13 amino acids. Germline loops: CDR1 SNHLY, CDR2 FYNNEI. CDR3 nucleotide sequence: TGTGCCAGCAGTGGACAGACTAATCAGCCCCAGCATTTT. It translates to CASSGQTNQPQHF.

This clone was detected only a few times. The V call is TRBV21-1, the J call TRBJ1-5. TRBV21-1 is a pseudogene. The CDR3 extends over 12 amino acids. This CDR3 is CASSKWSQPQHF. Written as DNA, the CDR3 is TGTGCCAGCAGCAAGTGGAGTCAGCCCCAGCATTTT.

CDR3 nucleotide sequence: TGTGCCAGCAGTTACTCGGGTGAAGGGGTCGGCTACACCTTC. This codes for CASSYSGEGVGYTF. The chain uses TRBV6-5 and TRBJ1-2; D is possibly TRBD1 (5 bases). V was clipped by 0 bases and J by 8 bases, with 13 bases between them. The CDR3 runs 14 residues. The germline CDR1 and CDR2 sequences are MNHEY and SVGAGI.